This T cell receptor beta chain appears in the sequencing data of a study of OX40 agonist ivuxolimab in advanced cancers. Looking at the study overall: The dose-escalation cohort was over 65% male, with a mean age of around 54 years, ranging about 20 to 85.

Trimming stripped 4 bases from V and 14 bases from J, with 12 bases between. The CDR3 covers 12 residues. CDR1 and CDR2 from the germline V gene are LGHNA and YNFKEQ. Notes on this clone: The antigen is unknown.

Findings of the study overall: Clonal expansion in partial responders at 0.1-3.0 mg/kg ranked among the lowest. At doses 0.1 to 3.0 mg/kg, CD4+ and CD8+ clones expanded.

Clones were sequenced by immunoSEQ multiplex PCR, and TCRdb holds only the in-frame ones, with some missing. The sample shows around 15,000 clones, roughly four fifths of them seen only once. Autoimmune disease history or systemic immunosuppression led to patients being barred. The chain joins TRBV4-2 to TRBJ1-6, with no clear D. This sample comprised CD4+ or CD8+ T cells sorted from blood, obtained in a trial of the OX40 agonist ivuxolimab. The receptor comes from an adult with an advanced solid tumor such as melanoma, head and neck, liver or kidney cancer. CDR3 region: CASSPDLAALHF. The CDR3 nucleotides read TGTGCCAGCAGCCCGGACCTGGCAGCCCTCCACTTT.